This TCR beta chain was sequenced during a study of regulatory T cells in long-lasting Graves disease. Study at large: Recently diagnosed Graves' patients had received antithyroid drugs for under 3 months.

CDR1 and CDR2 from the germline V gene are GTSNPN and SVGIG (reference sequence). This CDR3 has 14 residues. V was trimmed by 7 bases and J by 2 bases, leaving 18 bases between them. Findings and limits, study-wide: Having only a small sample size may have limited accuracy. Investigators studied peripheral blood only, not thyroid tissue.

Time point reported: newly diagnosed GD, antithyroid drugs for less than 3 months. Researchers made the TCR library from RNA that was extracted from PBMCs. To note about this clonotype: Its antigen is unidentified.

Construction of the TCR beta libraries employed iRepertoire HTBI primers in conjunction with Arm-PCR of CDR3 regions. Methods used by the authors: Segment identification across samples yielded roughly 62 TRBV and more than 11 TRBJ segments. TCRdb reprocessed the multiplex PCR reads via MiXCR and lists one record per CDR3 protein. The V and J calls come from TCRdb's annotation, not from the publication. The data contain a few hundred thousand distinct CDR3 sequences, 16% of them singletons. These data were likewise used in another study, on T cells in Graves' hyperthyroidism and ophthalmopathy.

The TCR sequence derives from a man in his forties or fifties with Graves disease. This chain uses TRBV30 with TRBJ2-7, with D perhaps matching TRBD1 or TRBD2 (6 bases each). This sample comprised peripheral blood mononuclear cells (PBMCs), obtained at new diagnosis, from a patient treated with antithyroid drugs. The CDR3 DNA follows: TGTGCCTTAAATAGGGGGGACGGCACCTACGAGCAGTACTTC. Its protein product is CALNRGDGTYEQYF. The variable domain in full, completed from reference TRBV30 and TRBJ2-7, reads SQTIHQWPATLVQPVGSPLSLECTVEGTSNPNLYWYRQAAGRGLQLLFYSVGIGQISSEVPQNLSASRPQDRQFILSSKKLLLSDSGFYLCALNRGDGTYEQYFGPGTRLTVT.